Listed below are T cell receptor beta chains from one sample, sequenced in a study of T cell responses to AZD1222 COVID-19 vaccine. Sequencing was performed with immunoSEQ multiplex PCR; in TCRdb, only in-frame clones are kept and a portion is missing. The profile shows about 77,000 clones, approximately 92% of them singletons. The specimen was peripheral blood, collected 28 days after the second AZD1222 dose. These receptors came from an adult who received the AZD1222 COVID-19 vaccine. CDR3s include the opening cysteine and the closing phenylalanine or tryptophan. Each record gives: V gene, D gene, clone size, J gene, CDR3 protein, CDR3 DNA. D genes are given only for firm matches. Not all rows give a size; the values are once, few, many and, for expanded clones, a class.

TRBV27	.	.	TRBJ1-4	CASSSLGGPEKLFF	TGTGCCAGCAGCTCACTCGGGGGTCCTGAAAAACTGTTTTTT
TRBV6-2/TRBV6-3	.	.	TRBJ1-2	CASSSSGRLYGYTF	TGTGCCAGCAGTTCCTCAGGACGGCTCTATGGCTACACCTTC
TRBV11-2	TRBD2	once	TRBJ2-1	CASSLDLVAGGDRWSDEQFF	TGTGCCAGCAGCTTAGATTTGGTAGCGGGAGGAGATAGGTGGAGCGATGAGCAGTTCTTC
TRBV27	.	.	TRBJ1-5	CASSFTGPRGNQPQHF	TGTGCCAGCAGTTTTACAGGGCCTAGGGGCAATCAGCCCCAGCATTTT
TRBV24-1	TRBD1	.	TRBJ1-4	CATGDRGEKLFF	TGTGCCACCGGGGACAGAGGGGAAAAACTGTTTTTT
TRBV6-7	TRBD2	once	TRBJ2-1	CASSYVTPPGLPRNNEQFF	TGTGCCAGCAGTTACGTTACGCCACCGGGACTACCACGCAACAATGAGCAGTTCTTC
TRBV5-1	TRBD2	.	TRBJ2-3	CASSPSGRDTDTQYF	TGCGCCAGCAGCCCTAGCGGGAGGGACACAGATACGCAGTATTTT
TRBV18	.	.	TRBJ1-2	CASSEEGDNYGYTF	TGTGCCAGCTCAGAAGAGGGGGATAACTATGGCTACACCTTC
TRBV12-3/TRBV12-4	.	.	TRBJ1-1	CASRLGENTEAFF	TGTGCCAGCAGGTTAGGGGAGAACACTGAAGCTTTCTTT
TRBV7-2	.	.	TRBJ1-4	CASSLEFGRDSFF	TGTGCCAGCAGCTTAGAGTTTGGCCGGGACTCGTTTTTT
TRBV27	TRBD2	.	TRBJ2-1	CASSPLAGGAYNEQFF	TGTGCCAGCAGTCCCTTAGCGGGAGGGGCTTACAATGAGCAGTTCTTC
TRBV6-5	.	.	TRBJ1-2	CASSRDNANGYTF	TGTGCCAGCAGCCGGGACAACGCTAATGGCTACACCTTC
TRBV6-4	TRBD1	few	TRBJ1-1	CASSMYRGGGTEAFF	TGTGCCAGCAGTATGTACAGGGGTGGAGGAACTGAAGCTTTCTTT
TRBV19	TRBD1	.	TRBJ2-5	CASSIAGGETQYF	TGTGCCAGTAGTATAGCAGGGGGCGAGACCCAGTACTTC
TRBV4-3	TRBD2	.	TRBJ2-2	CASSPGLAVNTGELFF	TGCGCCAGCAGCCCGGGACTAGCTGTGAACACCGGGGAGCTGTTTTTT
TRBV15	TRBD2	.	TRBJ2-1	CATSRGLWTSAYNEQFF	TGTGCCACCAGCAGAGGATTGTGGACTAGCGCCTACAATGAGCAGTTCTTC
TRBV25-1	TRBD1	.	TRBJ2-5	CASSAPGQTWETQYF	TGTGCCAGCAGTGCGCCGGGACAGACCTGGGAGACCCAGTACTTC
TRBV28	.	.	TRBJ2-5	CASSFRLVQSRWRDWETQYF	TGTGCCAGCAGTTTTAGGCTGGTCCAGTCCCGATGGCGGGATTGGGAGACCCAGTACTTC
TRBV6-6	TRBD1	once	TRBJ2-3	CAGGQGLTDTQYF	TGTGCCGGAGGACAGGGGCTCACAGATACGCAGTATTTT
TRBV5-1	TRBD1	.	TRBJ1-4	CASSLTGAGNEKLFF	TGCGCCAGCAGTTTGACAGGGGCGGGAAATGAAAAACTGTTTTTT
TRBV27	.	once	TRBJ2-5	CASRPGGGPVETQYF	TGTGCCAGCAGGCCAGGTGGGGGGCCCGTCGAGACCCAGTACTTC
TRBV18	TRBD1	.	TRBJ2-7	CASSPEEGQGYEQYF	TGTGCCAGCTCACCAGAAGAGGGACAGGGGTACGAGCAGTACTTC
TRBV29-1	.	.	TRBJ1-1	CSAAVGAEAFF	TGCAGCGCCGCCGTGGGGGCTGAAGCTTTCTTT
TRBV6-1	.	.	TRBJ2-6	CASSEGAGANVLTF	TGTGCCAGCAGTGAGGGGGCTGGGGCCAACGTCCTGACTTTC
TRBV7-2	.	.	TRBJ1-2	CASSPRRVSYGYTF	TGTGCCAGCAGTCCGAGACGTGTGAGTTATGGCTACACCTTC
TRBV4-1	TRBD2	.	TRBJ2-1	CASSQRTSGNYNEQFF	TGCGCCAGCAGCCAAAGGACTAGCGGGAACTACAATGAGCAGTTCTTC
TRBV28	TRBD1	.	TRBJ1-5	CASSLTGVNQPQHF	TGTGCCAGCAGTCTTACAGGGGTCAATCAGCCCCAGCATTTT
TRBV11-3	.	.	TRBJ2-1	CASSLTPDSYNEQFF	TGTGCCAGCAGCTTAACCCCCGACTCCTACAATGAGCAGTTCTTC
TRBV5-1	.	.	TRBJ1-1	CASSRFGTVNTEAFF	TGCGCCAGCAGCCGCTTCGGGACGGTGAACACTGAAGCTTTCTTT
TRBV21-1	.	.	TRBJ2-1	CASSYPAGGPLNEQFF	TGTGCCAGCAGCTACCCAGCGGGAGGGCCTCTTAATGAGCAGTTCTTC
TRBV5-1	.	.	TRBJ2-1	CASSLAGDNEQFF	TGCGCCAGCAGCTTGGCCGGAGACAATGAGCAGTTCTTC
TRBV7-9	TRBD2	.	TRBJ2-1	CASSFSGTSAYNEQFF	TGTGCCAGCAGCTTCTCCGGGACTAGTGCCTACAATGAGCAGTTCTTC
TRBV10-1	.	.	TRBJ2-7	CASSERGQTYEQYF	TGCGCCAGCAGTGAACGAGGACAGACCTACGAGCAGTACTTC
TRBV9	TRBD1	.	TRBJ1-6	CASSGRTGGSHSPLHF	TGTGCCAGCAGCGGTCGGACAGGGGGCTCTCATTCACCCCTCCACTTT
TRBV29-1	TRBD1	.	TRBJ1-1	CSGGQVQNTEAFF	TGCAGCGGGGGACAGGTACAGAACACTGAAGCTTTCTTT
TRBV6-2/TRBV6-3	TRBD1	.	TRBJ2-7	CASSYGQASDEQYF	TGTGCCAGCAGTTACGGACAGGCTTCGGACGAGCAGTACTTC
TRBV7-9	.	.	TRBJ1-2	CASSLGEGLYGYTF	TGTGCCAGCAGCCTGGGGGAGGGCCTCTATGGCTACACCTTC
TRBV30	TRBD1	.	TRBJ1-5	CAWSVTGGVGPQHF	TGTGCCTGGAGTGTTACAGGGGGAGTGGGGCCCCAGCATTTT
TRBV25-1	.	.	TRBJ1-3	CANSGGAGRPSSGNTIYF	TGTGCCAACAGTGGAGGGGCTGGACGCCCGAGCTCTGGAAACACCATATATTTT
TRBV6-5	TRBD1	once	TRBJ2-2	CASSYRDRHTGELFF	TGTGCCAGCAGTTATCGGGACAGACACACCGGGGAGCTGTTTTTT
TRBV6-1	.	.	TRBJ1-2	CASSDVPVNYGYTF	TGTGCCAGCAGTGACGTCCCAGTCAACTATGGCTACACCTTC
TRBV28	TRBD2	.	TRBJ2-5	CASSFGSFKSGRGETQYF	TGTGCCAGCAGTTTTGGCTCTTTCAAGAGCGGGAGAGGAGAGACCCAGTACTTC
TRBV4-3	.	.	TRBJ2-7	CASSQEAPGPYEQYF	TGCGCCAGCAGCCAAGAGGCGCCAGGCCCTTACGAGCAGTACTTC
TRBV5-1	TRBD1	.	TRBJ2-5	CASTSVGGIQTQYF	TGCGCCAGCACCTCGGTAGGGGGCATACAGACCCAGTACTTC
TRBV4-3	.	once	TRBJ2-1	CASSQDRAGFNEQFF	TGCGCCAGCAGCCAAGATCGAGCAGGGTTCAATGAGCAGTTCTTC
TRBV10-3	.	.	TRBJ2-3	CAISGGDLSYLTDTQYF	TGTGCCATCAGTGGGGGGGACCTATCCTACCTCACAGATACGCAGTATTTT
TRBV28	.	.	TRBJ1-5	CASSRGQPQHF	TGTGCCAGCAGCCGCGGCCAGCCCCAGCATTTT
TRBV28	TRBD1	few	TRBJ2-7	CASSASGTGTLEQYF	TGTGCCAGCAGTGCTTCCGGGACAGGGACCCTCGAGCAGTACTTC
TRBV7-2	.	.	TRBJ1-3	CASSYITTGPGNTIYF	TGTGCCAGCAGCTACATCACGACAGGTCCTGGAAACACCATATATTTT
TRBV3-1/TRBV3-2	.	.	TRBJ2-5	CASSPGERVRETQYF	TGTGCCAGCAGCCCGGGGGAGCGGGTTCGAGAGACCCAGTACTTC
TRBV12-2	.	.	TRBJ1-5	CASRFDSNSNQPQHF	TGTGCAAGTCGCTTCGACAGTAATAGCAATCAGCCCCAGCATTTT
TRBV28	.	.	TRBJ1-1	CASTRRRVRVPEAFF	TGTGCCAGCACCCGTCGCAGAGTAAGAGTCCCTGAAGCTTTCTTT
TRBV6-1	.	.	TRBJ2-5	CASSEAASRQTIQETQYF	TGTGCCAGCAGTGAAGCGGCTTCGAGGCAGACGATCCAAGAGACCCAGTACTTC
TRBV24-1	TRBD1	.	TRBJ1-6	CATSAFPRDRHNSPLHF	TGTGCCACCAGTGCCTTCCCACGGGACAGACATAATTCACCCCTCCACTTT
TRBV7-7	.	.	TRBJ1-3	CASSLGLTAGNTIYF	TGTGCCAGCAGCTTGGGACTCACGGCGGGAAACACCATATATTTT